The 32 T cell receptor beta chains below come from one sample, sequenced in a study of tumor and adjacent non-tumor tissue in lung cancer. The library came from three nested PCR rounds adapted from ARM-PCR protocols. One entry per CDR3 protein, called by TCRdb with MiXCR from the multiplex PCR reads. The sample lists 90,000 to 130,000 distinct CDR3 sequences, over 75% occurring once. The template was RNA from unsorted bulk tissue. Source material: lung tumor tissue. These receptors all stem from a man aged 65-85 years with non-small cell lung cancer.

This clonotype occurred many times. The CDR3 coding sequence is TGCAGTCACGTATGGGTGGGGGATGAGCAGTTCTTC. Residues: CSHVWVGDEQFF. V is TRBV20-1 and J is TRBJ2-1; D may be TRBD1 or TRBD2 (5 bases each). Germline-derived CDR1 and CDR2 are DFQATT and SNEGSKA (reference sequence). V was shortened by 8 bases and J by 8 bases, with 16 bases between the two germline ends. The CDR3 contains 12 residues.

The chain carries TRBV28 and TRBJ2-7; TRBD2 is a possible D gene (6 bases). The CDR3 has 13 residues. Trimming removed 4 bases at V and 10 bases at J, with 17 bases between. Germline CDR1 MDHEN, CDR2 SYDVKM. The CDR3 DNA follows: TGTGCCAGCAGTTCGCCGGGGGTGAGGGACCAGTACTTC. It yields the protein CASSSPGVRDQYF.

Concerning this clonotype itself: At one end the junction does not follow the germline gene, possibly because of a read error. The DNA for the CDR3 is TGTGCCAGCAACTTATTGACAGGGTTTGGCTATGCCTACACCTTC. Protein: CASNLLTGFGYAYTF. The genes are TRBV12-3 or TRBV12-4 and TRBJ1-2, with 7 positions matching TRBD1. CDR3 length: 15 residues.

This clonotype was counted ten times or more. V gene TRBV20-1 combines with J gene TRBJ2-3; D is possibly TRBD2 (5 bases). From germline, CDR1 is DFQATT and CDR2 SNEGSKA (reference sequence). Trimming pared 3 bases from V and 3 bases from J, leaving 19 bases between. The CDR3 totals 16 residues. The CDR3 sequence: CSARSLPGDGTDTQYF. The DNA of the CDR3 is TGCAGTGCTAGGAGTCTTCCCGGGGATGGGACAGATACGCAGTATTTT.

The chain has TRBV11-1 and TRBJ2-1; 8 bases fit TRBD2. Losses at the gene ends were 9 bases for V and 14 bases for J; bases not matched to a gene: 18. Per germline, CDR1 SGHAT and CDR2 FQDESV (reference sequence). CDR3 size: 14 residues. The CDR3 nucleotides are TGTGCCAGAAGCCAACAACCGGCGGGAGGTGCAAAGTTCTTC. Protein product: CARSQQPAGGAKFF.

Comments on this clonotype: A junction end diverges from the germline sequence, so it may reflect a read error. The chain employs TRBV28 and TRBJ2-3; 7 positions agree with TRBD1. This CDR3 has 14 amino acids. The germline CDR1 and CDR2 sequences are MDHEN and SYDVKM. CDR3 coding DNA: TGTGCGAGCAGTTCTCGGGACAGAACAGGTACGCAGTATTTT. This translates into CASSSRDRTGTQYF.

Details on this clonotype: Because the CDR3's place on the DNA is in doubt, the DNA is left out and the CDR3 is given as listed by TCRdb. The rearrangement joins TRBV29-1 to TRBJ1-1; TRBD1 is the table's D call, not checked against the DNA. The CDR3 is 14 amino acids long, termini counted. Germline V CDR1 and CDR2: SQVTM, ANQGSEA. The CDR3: CGVFGQGTKTEAIF.

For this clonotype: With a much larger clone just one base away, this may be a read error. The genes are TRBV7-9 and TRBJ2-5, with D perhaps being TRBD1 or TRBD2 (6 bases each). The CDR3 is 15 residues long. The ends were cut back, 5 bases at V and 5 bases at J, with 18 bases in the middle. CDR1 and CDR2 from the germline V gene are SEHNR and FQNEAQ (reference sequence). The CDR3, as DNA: TGTGCCAGCAGCGCAGGGGCGTCAGGGACTGAGACCCAGTACTTC. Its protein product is CASSAGASGTETQYF. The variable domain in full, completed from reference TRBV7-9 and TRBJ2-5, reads DTGVSQNPRHKITKRGQNVTFRCDPISEHNRLYWYRQTLGQGPEFLTYFQNEAQLEKSRLLSDRFSAERPKGSFSTLEIQRTEQGDSAMYLCASSAGASGTETQYFGPGTRLLVL.

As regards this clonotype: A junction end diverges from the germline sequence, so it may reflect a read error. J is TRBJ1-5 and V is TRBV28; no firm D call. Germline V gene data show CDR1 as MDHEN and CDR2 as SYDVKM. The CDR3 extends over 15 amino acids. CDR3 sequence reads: CASSPSKGGNQPQQF. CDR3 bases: TGTGCCAGCAGTCCCTCAAAGGGCGGCAATCAGCCCCAGCAATTT.

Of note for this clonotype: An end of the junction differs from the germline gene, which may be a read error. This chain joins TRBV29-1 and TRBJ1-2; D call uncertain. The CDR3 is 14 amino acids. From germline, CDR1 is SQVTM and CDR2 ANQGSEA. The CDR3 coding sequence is TGCATCGCCGAGAGATGGAAGGCTAACTATGGCTACATCTTC. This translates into CIAERWKANYGYIF. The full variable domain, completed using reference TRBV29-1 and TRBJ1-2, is SAVISQKPSRDICQRGTSLTIQCQVDSQVTMMFWYRQQPGQSLTLIATANQGSEATYESGFVIDKFPISRPNLTFSTLTVSNMSPEDSSIYLCIAERWKANYGYIFGSGTRLTVV.

The CDR3: CASNYTTGGLWEKLFF. The CDR3 nucleotides are TGTGCCAGCAATTATACGACAGGGGGCTTATGGGAAAAACTGTTTTTT. The rearrangement links TRBV6-1 to TRBJ1-4, with 10 positions matching TRBD1. J was trimmed by 8 bases and V by 7 bases; bases with no gene match: 13. Germline-derived CDR1 and CDR2 are MNHNS and SASEGT. CDR3 length: 16 amino acids.

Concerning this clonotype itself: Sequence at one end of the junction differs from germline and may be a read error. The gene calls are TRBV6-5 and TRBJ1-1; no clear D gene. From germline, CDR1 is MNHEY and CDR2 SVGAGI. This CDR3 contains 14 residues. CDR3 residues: CARSYSWGSSEAFF. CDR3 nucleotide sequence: TGTGCCAGGAGTTACTCCTGGGGAAGCTCTGAAGCTTTCTTT.

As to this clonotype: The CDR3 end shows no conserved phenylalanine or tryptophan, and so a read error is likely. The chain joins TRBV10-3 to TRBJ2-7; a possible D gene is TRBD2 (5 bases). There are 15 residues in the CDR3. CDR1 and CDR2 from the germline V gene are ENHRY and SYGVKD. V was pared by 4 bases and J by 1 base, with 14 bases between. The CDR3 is CAISGGVRRSYEQYL. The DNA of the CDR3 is TGTGCCATCAGTGGGGGAGTCCGTAGGTCCTACGAGCAGTACTTA.

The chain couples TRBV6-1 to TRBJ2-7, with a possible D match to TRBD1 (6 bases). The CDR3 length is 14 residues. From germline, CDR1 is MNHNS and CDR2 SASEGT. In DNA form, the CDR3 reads TGTGTGAGCTGTGAAGCACAGGGAACAAGGGAGCAGTACTTC. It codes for CVSCEAQGTREQYF.

The CDR3 DNA follows: TGTGCCAGCATCCCATTGGGTTCGGCCTCCTACAATGAGCAGTTCTTC. Its translation is CASIPLGSASYNEQFF. The chain has TRBV6-6 and TRBJ2-1; D is ambiguous. CDR1 is MNHNY and CDR2 is SVGAGI in the germline V gene (reference sequence). CDR3 length: 16 residues. V was shortened by 7 bases and J by 0 bases, with 16 bases between the two germline ends.

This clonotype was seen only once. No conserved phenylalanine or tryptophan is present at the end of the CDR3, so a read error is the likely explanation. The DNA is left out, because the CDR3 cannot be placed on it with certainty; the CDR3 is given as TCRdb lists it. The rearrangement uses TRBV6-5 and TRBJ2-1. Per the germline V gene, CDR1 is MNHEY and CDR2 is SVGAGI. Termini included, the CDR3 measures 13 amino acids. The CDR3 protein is CASREQIYNEHFL.

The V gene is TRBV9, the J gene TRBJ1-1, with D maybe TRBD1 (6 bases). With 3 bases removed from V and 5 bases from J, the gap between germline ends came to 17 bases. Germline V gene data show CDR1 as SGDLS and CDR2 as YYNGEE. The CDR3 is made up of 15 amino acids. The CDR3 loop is CASSEEGGRGTEAFF. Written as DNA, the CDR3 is TGTGCCAGCAGCGAGGAGGGGGGGCGAGGTACTGAAGCTTTCTTT.

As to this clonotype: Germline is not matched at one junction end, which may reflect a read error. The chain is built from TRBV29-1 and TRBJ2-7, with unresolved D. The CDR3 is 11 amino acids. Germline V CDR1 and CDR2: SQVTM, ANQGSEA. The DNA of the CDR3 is TGCAGCGCTGAGTCGCCGCGCGAGCAATACTTC. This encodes CSAESPREQYF.

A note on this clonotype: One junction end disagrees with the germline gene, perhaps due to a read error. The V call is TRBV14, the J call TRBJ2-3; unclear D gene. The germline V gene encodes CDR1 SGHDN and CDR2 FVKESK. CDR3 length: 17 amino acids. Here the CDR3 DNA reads TGTGCCAGTAGCCCAGATAGGTTGGGGTTTGGCACAGATACGCAGTATTTT. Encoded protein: CASSPDRLGFGTDTQYF.

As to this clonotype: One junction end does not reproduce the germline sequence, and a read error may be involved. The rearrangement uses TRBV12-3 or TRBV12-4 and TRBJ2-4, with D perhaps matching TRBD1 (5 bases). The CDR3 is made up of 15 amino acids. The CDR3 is CASSSTDSSSSIQYF. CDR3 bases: TGTGCCAGTAGTTCAACCGACAGCTCATCAAGCATTCAGTACTTC.

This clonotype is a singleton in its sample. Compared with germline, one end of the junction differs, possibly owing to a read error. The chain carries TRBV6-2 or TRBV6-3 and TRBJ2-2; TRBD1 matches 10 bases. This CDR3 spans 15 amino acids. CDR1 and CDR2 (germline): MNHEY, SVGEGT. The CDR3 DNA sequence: TGTGTCAGCACTCCCGGGACAGGGGAGACCGGGGAGCTGTTTTTT. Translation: CVSTPGTGETGELFF.

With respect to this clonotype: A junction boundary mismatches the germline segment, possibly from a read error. This chain's CDR3 is CARSLNGEGARTYEQYF. DNA for the CDR3: TGTGCCAGAAGTTTAAACGGAGAAGGGGCGCGTACATACGAGCAGTACTTC. The chain uses TRBV28 and TRBJ2-7; D is perhaps TRBD1 (5 bases). Germline CDR1 is MDHEN and CDR2 is SYDVKM. This CDR3 has 17 residues.

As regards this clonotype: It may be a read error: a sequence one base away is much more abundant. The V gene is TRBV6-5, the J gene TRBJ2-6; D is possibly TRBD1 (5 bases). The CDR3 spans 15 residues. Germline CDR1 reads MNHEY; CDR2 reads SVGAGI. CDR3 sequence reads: CASSSPAAGANVPTF. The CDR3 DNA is TGTGCCAGCAGTTCTCCGGCGGCTGGGGCCAACGTCCCGACTTTC.

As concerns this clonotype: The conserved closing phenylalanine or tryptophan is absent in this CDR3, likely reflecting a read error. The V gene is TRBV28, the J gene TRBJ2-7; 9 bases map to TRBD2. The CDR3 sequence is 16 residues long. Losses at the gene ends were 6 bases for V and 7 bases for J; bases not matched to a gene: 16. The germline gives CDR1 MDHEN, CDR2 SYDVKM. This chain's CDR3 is CASSHPLAGGGIEQYL. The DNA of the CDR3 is TGTGCCAGCAGCCATCCACTGGCGGGGGGGGGAATAGAGCAGTACCTC.

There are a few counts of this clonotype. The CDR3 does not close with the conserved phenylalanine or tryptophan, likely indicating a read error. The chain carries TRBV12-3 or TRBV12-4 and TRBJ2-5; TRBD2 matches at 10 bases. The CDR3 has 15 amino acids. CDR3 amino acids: CASSGLAGVMETQYL. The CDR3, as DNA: TGTGCCAGCAGCGGGCTAGCGGGAGTGATGGAGACTCAGTACCTC.

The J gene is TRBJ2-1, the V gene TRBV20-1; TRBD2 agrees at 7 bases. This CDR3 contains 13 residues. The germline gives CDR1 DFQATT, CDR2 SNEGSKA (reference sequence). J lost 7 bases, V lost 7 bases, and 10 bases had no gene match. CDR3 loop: CSVPGLPRNEQFF. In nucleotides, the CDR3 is TGCAGTGTCCCGGGACTACCTAGGAATGAGCAGTTCTTC.

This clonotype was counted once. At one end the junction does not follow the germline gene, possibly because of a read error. CDR3: CANSQDGSVGSPLQF. CDR3 in DNA: TGTGCCAACAGCCAAGATGGGTCAGTTGGGTCACCCCTCCAATTT. V is TRBV14 and J is TRBJ1-6; D is undetermined. The CDR3 has 15 residues. The germline CDR1 and CDR2 sequences are SGHDN and FVKESK.

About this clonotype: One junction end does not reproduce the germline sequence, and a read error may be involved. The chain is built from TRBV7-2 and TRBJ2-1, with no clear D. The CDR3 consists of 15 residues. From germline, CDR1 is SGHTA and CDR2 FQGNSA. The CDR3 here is CACSRSNAAYNEQFF. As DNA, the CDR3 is TGTGCCTGCAGCCGCTCCAATGCAGCCTACAACGAGCAGTTCTTC.

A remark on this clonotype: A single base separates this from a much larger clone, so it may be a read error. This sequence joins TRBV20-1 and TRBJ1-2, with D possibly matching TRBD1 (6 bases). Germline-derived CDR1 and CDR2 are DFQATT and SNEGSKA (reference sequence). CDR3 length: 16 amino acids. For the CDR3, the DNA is TGCAGTGTTAGAGATTCGAAGACAGGACAAAACTATGGCTACACCTTC. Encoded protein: CSVRDSKTGQNYGYTF.

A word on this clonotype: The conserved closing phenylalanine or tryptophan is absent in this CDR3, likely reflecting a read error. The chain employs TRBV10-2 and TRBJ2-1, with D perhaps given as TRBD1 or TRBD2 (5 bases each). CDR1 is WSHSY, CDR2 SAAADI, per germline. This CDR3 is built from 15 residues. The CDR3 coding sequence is TGCGTCAGCAGGTCCCCGGGACCCTCTTCTCATGTGCAGTTCTTG. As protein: CVSRSPGPSSHVQFL.

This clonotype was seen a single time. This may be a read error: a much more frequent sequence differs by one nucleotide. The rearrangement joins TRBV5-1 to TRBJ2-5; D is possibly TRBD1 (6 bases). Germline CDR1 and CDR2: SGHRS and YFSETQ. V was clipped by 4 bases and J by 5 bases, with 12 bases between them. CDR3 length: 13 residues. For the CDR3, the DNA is TGCGCCAGCAGCAAAACAGGGACGGAGACCCAGTACTTC. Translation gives CASSKTGTETQYF.

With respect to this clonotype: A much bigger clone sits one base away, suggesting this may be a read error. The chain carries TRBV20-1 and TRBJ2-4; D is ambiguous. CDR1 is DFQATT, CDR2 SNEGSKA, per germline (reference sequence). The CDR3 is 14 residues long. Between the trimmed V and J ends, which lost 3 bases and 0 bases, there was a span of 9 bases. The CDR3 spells CSARSTAAKNIQYF. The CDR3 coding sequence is TGCAGTGCTAGGAGTACAGCAGCCAAAAACATTCAGTACTTC.